The TCR beta chain under discussion was sequenced for a study of blood T cells in healthy people across ages. Germline V lookup: CDR1 MNHNS, CDR2 SASEGT. The V gene end was trimmed by 3 bases and the J gene end by 5 bases; junction bases not matched to a gene: 10. The CDR3 contains 15 residues. A second PCR, run for roughly 7 to 12 cycles, used a sample-barcoded 5' primer plus a J-beta primer mix. Sequencing yielded, for each sample, at least 2.5 million paired-end reads carrying CDR3. TCRdb ran MiXCR on the 5' RACE reads and lists one entry per CDR3 protein. The data contain 500,000 to 550,000 distinct CDR3 sequences, less than 25% of them singletons. This clonotype was seen a few times. These same data were also listed under a study on T cells of mothers and their children.

The rearrangement uses TRBV6-1 and TRBJ2-7; 7 bases agree with TRBD1. The sample comprised blood. This clonotype was obtained from a boy aged 5 to 17 in good health. The CDR3 bases are TGTGCCAGCAGTGATTCGACAGGGTCGCCGGACGAGCAGTACTTC. As protein: CASSDSTGSPDEQYF.